One sample yielded the 22 T cell receptor beta chains listed below, sequenced in a study of T-cell memory formation after mild COVID-19 (dated by TCRdb to the early 2020s). Library generation was performed with 5' RACE. This sample was sequenced with an Illumina NovaSeq 6000. TCRdb applied fastp at Q25 and MiXCR to the public reads, then kept only in-frame beta chains. Rows matching on CDR3 protein sequence are summarized as one entry with the most common DNA and genes. The sample table contains hundreds of thousands of distinct CDR3 sequences; only one count was recorded for about 20% of them. Around 9.2% of the sample lies in the top ten. The sequenced sample consisted of PBMCs or a T cell subset sorted from them (not recorded which). All receptors come from an adult woman who had mild COVID-19 (a few samples of this study predate the infection). The sample titles of this study are shuffled in the database, so cell type and time point are left out; the donor was told from shared clones.

This chain joins TRBV20-1 and TRBJ1-5; TRBD1 agrees at 10 bases. CDR3 size: 13 residues. Germline CDR1 is DFQATT and CDR2 is SNEGSKA (reference sequence). The J segment lost 8 bases and the V segment lost 5 bases, leaving 6 bases of the junction unmatched. The CDR3 reads CSAADRGGKPQHF. In DNA form, the CDR3 reads TGCAGTGCTGCGGACAGGGGGGGCAAGCCCCAGCATTTT.

A few counts support this clonotype. The chain is built from TRBV5-1 and TRBJ2-1; 8 bases are shared with TRBD2. The CDR3 loop spans 18 amino acids. Germline lookup yields CDR1 SGHRS and CDR2 YFSETQ. Germline trimming cut 4 bases from V and 6 bases from J; bases unmatched to any gene: 18. The CDR3, as DNA: TGCGCCAGCAGCCGCCTCGGGGCAGCGGGAGTTCCCGGCAATGAGCAGTTCTTC. This sequence encodes CASSRLGAAGVPGNEQFF.

In nucleotides, the CDR3 is TGCGCCAGCAGCTTGGAGGGCGGCGCGGGGGGGCACACAGATACGCAGTATTTT. As protein: CASSLEGGAGGHTDTQYF. The chain recombines TRBV5-1 with TRBJ2-3, with 9 bases identical to TRBD2. The CDR3 has 18 residues. Germline loops: CDR1 SGHRS, CDR2 YFSETQ. With 0 bases clipped from V and 2 bases from J, the junction kept 10 bases outside the gene matches.

The V call is TRBV9, the J call TRBJ1-1; D remains unclear. V was shortened by 0 bases and J by 7 bases, with 13 bases between the two germline ends. CDR1 SGDLS and CDR2 YYNGEE come from the germline V gene. The CDR3 consists of 14 residues. The CDR3 protein is CASSVDWRRFEAFF. The CDR3 DNA sequence: TGTGCCAGCAGCGTAGATTGGCGGCGCTTTGAAGCTTTCTTT.

The chain uses TRBV24-1 and TRBJ2-5, with 14 bases that match TRBD2. The J segment lost 7 bases and the V segment lost 2 bases, leaving 8 bases of the junction unmatched. Looked up from germline, CDR1 is KGHDR and CDR2 is SFDVKD. The CDR3 contains 17 residues. The chain's CDR3 is CATSDSGLAGGLGTQYF. DNA for the CDR3: TGTGCCACCAGTGATTCCGGACTAGCGGGGGGCCTGGGGACCCAGTACTTC.

This chain joins TRBV5-1 and TRBJ2-7; 9 bases align to TRBD1. This CDR3 region has 15 residues. The V gene end was trimmed by 4 bases and the J gene end by 3 bases; junction bases not matched to a gene: 8. From germline, CDR1 is SGHRS and CDR2 YFSETQ. DNA of the CDR3: TGCGCCAGCAGCGGGGGGACAGGGATGGGCTACGAGCAGTACTTC. Translating gives CASSGGTGMGYEQYF.

The gene calls are TRBV3-1 and TRBJ2-1; a possible D gene is TRBD2 (5 bases). Trimming shortened V by 0 bases and J by 10 bases, and 7 bases separated the two germline ends. The length of the CDR3 is 12 residues. CDR1 and CDR2 from the germline V gene are LGHDT and YNNKEL (reference sequence). CDR3 sequence reads: CASSQEKREQFF. The DNA for the CDR3 is TGTGCCAGCAGCCAAGAGAAGCGGGAGCAGTTCTTC.

This chain links TRBV12-3 or TRBV12-4 with TRBJ1-2; D is perhaps TRBD1 (5 bases). CDR3 length: 15 amino acids. Trimming stripped 5 bases from V and 5 bases from J, with 18 bases between. The DNA of the CDR3 is TGTGCCAGCAGTGCACCTAGTGGAGGGGCATATGGCTACACCTTC. It encodes CASSAPSGGAYGYTF.

The chain has TRBV25-1 and TRBJ1-1, with 7 bases that match TRBD1. The CDR3 runs 14 residues. Germline V gives CDR1 MGHDK, CDR2 SYGVNS. The junction had 8 bases not matched to a gene; V was cut back by 3 bases and J by 7 bases. The DNA for the CDR3 is TGTGCCAGCAGTGAGCTTGACAGGGACGGTGAAGCTTTCTTT. This encodes CASSELDRDGEAFF.

This clonotype has only a few counts. The CDR3 DNA sequence: TGCAGTGTGCCGGGACTAGCGGGGGTCTCCTACAATGAGCAGTTCTTC. Amino acids: CSVPGLAGVSYNEQFF. This chain connects TRBV20-1 to TRBJ2-1; 14 bases agree with TRBD2. This CDR3 has 16 residues. Germline V lookup: CDR1 DFQATT, CDR2 SNEGSKA (reference sequence). J was trimmed by 0 bases and V by 7 bases; bases with no gene match: 5.

The chain has TRBV25-1 and TRBJ2-5; D unresolved. V was cut by 8 bases and J by 2 bases, with 9 bases left in between. CDR3 length: 12 amino acids. Looked up from germline, CDR1 is MGHDK and CDR2 is SYGVNS. CDR3 sequence (DNA): TGTGCCAGCCATGGATATCAAGAGACCCAGTACTTC. Its translation: CASHGYQETQYF.

The chain is built from TRBV30 and TRBJ1-4, with 7 bases identical to TRBD1. Trimming took 6 bases from V and 2 from J; bases not matched to a gene: 6. The CDR3 sequence is 14 residues long. Germline-derived CDR1 and CDR2 are GTSNPN and SVGIG (reference sequence). The CDR3 loop reads CACVLQGTNEKLFF. As DNA, the CDR3 is TGTGCCTGTGTTTTACAGGGGACTAATGAAAAACTGTTTTTT.

This clonotype was observed a few times. The chain joins TRBV5-6 to TRBJ1-1; D call uncertain. V was cut by 1 base and J by 9 bases, with 10 bases left in between. The CDR3 is 12 amino acids. Per germline, CDR1 SGHDT and CDR2 YYEEEE. CDR3: CASSLTPGQAFF. Here the CDR3 DNA reads TGTGCCAGCAGCTTGACTCCAGGACAAGCTTTCTTT.

The chain employs TRBV11-2 and TRBJ2-5, with 12 bases matching TRBD1. The germline CDR1 and CDR2 sequences are SGHAT and FQNNGV. The CDR3 is 16 residues long. J lost 2 bases, V lost 9 bases, and 10 bases had no gene match. CDR3 residues: CASSRDRGLRQETQYF. CDR3 DNA: TGTGCCAGTTCCCGGGACAGGGGGCTCAGACAAGAGACCCAGTACTTC.

In DNA form, the CDR3 reads TGTGCCAGCAGACGACAGGGGGCCGGCACAGATACGCAGTATTTT. This sequence encodes CASRRQGAGTDTQYF. The chain has TRBV3-1 and TRBJ2-3; 10 bases are shared with TRBD1. The germline CDR1 and CDR2 sequences are LGHDT and YNNKEL (reference sequence). The CDR3 covers 15 residues. V lost 6 bases, J lost 1 base, and 4 bases stayed unmatched.

This chain connects TRBV6-2 or TRBV6-3 to TRBJ2-1; perhaps TRBD2 as D (5 bases). The germline V gene encodes CDR1 MNHEY and CDR2 SVGEGT. V was shortened by 4 bases and J by 5 bases, with 21 bases between the two germline ends. The CDR3 spans 17 residues. The CDR3 is CASSSNLVRGSNNEQFF. CDR3 nucleotides: TGTGCCAGCAGTTCCAATCTAGTACGAGGGTCTAACAATGAGCAGTTCTTC.

This clonotype was seen a few times. The CDR3, as DNA: TGTGCCAGCAGCGGGAGAGCCCACACCGGGGAGCTGTTTTTT. Its translation is CASSGRAHTGELFF. The chain couples TRBV12-3 or TRBV12-4 to TRBJ2-2; a possible D gene is TRBD2 (6 bases). Between the trimmed V and J ends, which lost 6 bases and 3 bases, there was a span of 11 bases. The CDR3 has 14 amino acids.

The J gene is TRBJ1-6, the V gene TRBV20-1; D remains ambiguous. Trimming took 4 bases from V and 0 from J, leaving 13 bases between them. CDR1 and CDR2 (germline): DFQATT, SNEGSKA (reference sequence). The CDR3 loop spans 16 amino acids. CDR3 loop: CSAKGMTSSYNSPLHF. The CDR3 nucleotides are TGCAGTGCTAAGGGCATGACGAGCTCCTATAATTCACCCCTCCACTTT.

This clonotype was picked up a small number of times. The chain employs TRBV6-6 and TRBJ2-7; D possibly corresponds to TRBD2 (6 bases). Trimming shortened V by 8 bases and J by 6 bases, and 20 bases separated the two germline ends. Germline lookup yields CDR1 MNHNY and CDR2 SVGAGI (reference sequence). The length of the CDR3 is 14 residues. The CDR3 region has the DNA TGTGCCAGCGCTCGTAGCGGAGAGGGGCGCGAGCAGTACTTC. Its translation: CASARSGEGREQYF.

Ten or more counts support this clonotype. V is TRBV7-9 and J is TRBJ2-1, with TRBD2 matching 7 bases. The trim removed 5 bases at V and 5 bases at J, leaving 9 bases unmatched. The V gene's germline CDR1 is SEHNR and CDR2 FQNEAQ (reference sequence). This CDR3 region has 15 residues. Here the CDR3 reads CASSRIGLGDNEQFF. In nucleotides, the CDR3 is TGTGCCAGCAGCCGAATAGGACTAGGTGACAATGAGCAGTTCTTC.

This clonotype was seen more than once but under ten times. This sequence joins TRBV5-5 and TRBJ1-1; D possibly corresponds to TRBD1 (5 bases). This CDR3 comprises 15 residues. Germline V gene data show CDR1 as SGHKS and CDR2 as YYEKEE (reference sequence). Trimming stripped 0 bases from V and 0 bases from J, with 9 bases between. DNA for the CDR3: TGTGCCAGCAGCTTGGGACAGTATTTGAACACTGAAGCTTTCTTT. Translated: CASSLGQYLNTEAFF.

V and J are TRBV9 and TRBJ2-3; 15 bases map to TRBD2. Losses at the gene ends were 4 bases for V and 7 bases for J; bases not matched to a gene: 10. CDR1 SGDLS and CDR2 YYNGEE come from the germline V gene. The CDR3 consists of 17 residues. The CDR3 nucleotides read TGTGCCAGCAGCCCAGACCGGACTAGCGGGGGGGCTTATACGCAGTATTTT. Its protein is CASSPDRTSGGAYTQYF. The whole variable domain, filled in from reference TRBV9 and TRBJ2-3, reads DSGVTQTPKHLITATGQRVTLRCSPRSGDLSVYWYQQSLDQGLQFLIQYYNGEERAKGNILERFSAQQFPDLHSELNLSSLELGDSALYFCASSPDRTSGGAYTQYFGPGTRLTVL.